These 23 T cell receptor beta chains share one sample of origin, sequenced in a study of technical replicates of blood from a handful of donors. Libraries were prepared by immunoSEQ multiplex PCR; TCRdb keeps only in-frame clonotypes and omits some of them. This repertoire shows approximately 93,000 clones, around 94% found once; its top ten account for around 0.25%. Source material: T cells isolated from PBMCs. The source is a human donor in good health.

V is TRBV9 and J is TRBJ2-7; TRBD1 might be the D (6 bases). The germline gives CDR1 SGDLS, CDR2 YYNGEE. The CDR3 is 15 residues long. The V end lost 0 bases, the J end lost 3 bases, and 13 bases lay between the germline ends. CDR3 nucleotides: TGTGCCAGCAGCGTAGGCACAGGGCCCTACTACGAGCAGTACTTC. It codes for CASSVGTGPYYEQYF.

This clone was detected once. The genes are TRBV5-1 and TRBJ2-1, with 12 nucleotides matching TRBD1. The germline gives CDR1 SGHRS, CDR2 YFSETQ. This CDR3 has 17 amino acids. With 6 bases clipped from V and 8 bases from J, the junction kept 15 bases outside the gene matches. This chain's CDR3 is CASTSPSGQGASDEQFF. The CDR3 DNA is TGCGCCAGCACCTCACCCTCGGGACAGGGGGCTTCGGATGAGCAGTTCTTC.

The CDR3 region is CASSPDSKREAFF. CDR3 nucleotide sequence: TGTGCCAGTAGTCCCGACTCGAAACGAGAAGCTTTCTTT. The J gene is TRBJ1-1, the V gene TRBV19; no clear D gene. The CDR3 runs 13 residues. Per the germline V gene, CDR1 is LNHDA and CDR2 is SQIVND (reference sequence). V was cut by 5 bases and J by 8 bases, with 15 bases left in between.

Only one count was recorded for this clone. The chain recombines TRBV7-2 with TRBJ2-1, with D perhaps matching TRBD1 (6 bases). Germline V gives CDR1 SGHTA, CDR2 FQGNSA. The CDR3 runs to 11 residues. V gave up 8 bases and J gave up 10 bases, with 12 bases separating them. CDR3 amino acids: CASGGGYEQFF. Written as DNA, the CDR3 is TGTGCCAGCGGGGGCGGGTACGAGCAGTTCTTC. The full variable domain, in which reference TRBV7-2 and TRBJ2-1 provide the parts outside the CDR3, is GAGVSQSPSNKVTEKGKDVELRCDPISGHTALYWYRQSLGQGLEFLIYFQGNSAPDKSGLPSDRFSAERTGGSVSTLTIQRTQQEDSAVYLCASGGGYEQFFGPGTRLTVL.

The V call is TRBV30, the J call TRBJ1-4; unclear D gene. The V end lost 1 base, the J end lost 5 bases, and 14 bases lay between the germline ends. The CDR3 is 15 residues long. Germline CDR1 and CDR2: GTSNPN and SVGIG (reference sequence). Here the CDR3 DNA reads TGTGCCTGGAGTGCCGGACTAGGGTTAAATGAAAAACTGTTTTTT. Translated, it gives CAWSAGLGLNEKLFF. Filled out from reference TRBV30 and TRBJ1-4, the complete variable domain reads SQTIHQWPATLVQPVGSPLSLECTVEGTSNPNLYWYRQAAGRGLQLLFYSVGIGQISSEVPQNLSASRPQDRQFILSSKKLLLSDSGFYLCAWSAGLGLNEKLFFGSGTQLSVL.

The chain joins TRBV6-5 to TRBJ2-5; TRBD2 matches 13 bases. This CDR3 spans 14 amino acids. V was pared by 6 bases and J by 7 bases, with 5 bases of the junction left unmatched. Looked up from germline, CDR1 is MNHEY and CDR2 is SVGAGI. CDR3 nucleotides: TGTGCCAGCAGATCCACTAGCGGGGGGGCGACCCAGTACTTC. Protein: CASRSTSGGATQYF.

This rearrangement joins TRBV5-1 to TRBJ2-5; weak D call: TRBD2 (6 bases). Deletions cut 0 bases from V and 2 bases from J, with 11 bases between. CDR3 length: 15 residues. CDR1 is SGHRS and CDR2 is YFSETQ in the germline V gene. CDR3 DNA: TGCGCCAGCAGCTTGGGACATGGACTACAAGAGACCCAGTACTTC. This sequence encodes CASSLGHGLQETQYF.

V gene TRBV11-1 combines with J gene TRBJ2-5; 7 nucleotides agree with TRBD2. J was trimmed by 2 bases and V by 6 bases; bases with no gene match: 9. The CDR3 extends over 15 amino acids. Looked up from germline, CDR1 is SGHAT and CDR2 is FQDESV (reference sequence). CDR3 protein: CASSFSGTTQETQYF. In DNA, the CDR3 is TGTGCCAGCAGTTTCTCCGGGACTACTCAAGAGACCCAGTACTTC.

The chain couples TRBV6-6 to TRBJ2-7; 7 nucleotides agree with TRBD2. CDR1 is MNHNY and CDR2 is SVGAGI in the germline V gene (reference sequence). V shed 5 bases and J 3 bases; nucleotides not matched to a gene: 7. This CDR3 has 14 residues. CDR3 in DNA: TGTGCCAGCAGTCAAGCGGGACTAAACTACGAGCAGTACTTC. Its protein product is CASSQAGLNYEQYF.

This chain uses TRBV29-1 with TRBJ1-6; possibly TRBD1 for D (5 bases). The V and J ends lost 4 bases and 8 bases respectively, with 12 bases between them. The CDR3 covers 13 residues. The germline CDR1 and CDR2 sequences are SQVTM and ANQGSEA. CDR3 sequence: CSVGGSPDSPLHF. In nucleotides, the CDR3 is TGCAGCGTTGGGGGCAGCCCAGATTCACCCCTCCACTTT.

The CDR3 loop is CASLTGTPPYEQYF. The CDR3 coding sequence is TGTGCCAGCCTGACCGGGACACCTCCCTACGAGCAGTACTTC. This chain uses TRBV28 with TRBJ2-7; maybe TRBD1 (6 bases). CDR1 is MDHEN, CDR2 SYDVKM, per germline. The ends were cut back, 8 bases at V and 2 bases at J, with 16 bases in the middle. The CDR3 covers 14 residues. Full variable domain (remainder filled in from reference TRBV28 and TRBJ2-7): DVKVTQSSRYLVKRTGEKVFLECVQDMDHENMFWYRQDPGLGLRLIYFSYDVKMKEKGDIPEGYSVSREKKERFSLILESASTNQTSMYLCASLTGTPPYEQYFGPGTRLTVT.

This chain links TRBV7-8 with TRBJ2-2, with D maybe TRBD2 (5 bases). The ends were cut back, 2 bases at V and 8 bases at J, with 15 bases in the middle. Germline lookup yields CDR1 SGHVS and CDR2 FQNEAQ. The CDR3 runs 15 residues. The CDR3 DNA follows: TGTGCCAGCAGCTTATCTGGCCTAGCACCGGGGGAGCTGTTTTTT. It yields the protein CASSLSGLAPGELFF.

This chain uses TRBV6-1 with TRBJ1-5; tentative D call: TRBD1 (5 bases). Germline V gene sequence: CDR1 MNHNS, CDR2 SASEGT. The CDR3 extends over 12 amino acids. Deletions cut 5 bases from V and 9 bases from J, with 11 bases between. The CDR3 sequence is CASSWVGGPQHF. DNA of the CDR3: TGTGCCAGCAGTTGGGTCGGGGGGCCCCAGCATTTT.

The chain carries TRBV30 and TRBJ1-1; D is ambiguous. Germline lookup yields CDR1 GTSNPN and CDR2 SVGIG (reference sequence). Trimming took off 1 base at V and 5 bases at J, with 11 bases between the two ends. The CDR3 length is 13 residues. The CDR3 spells CAWSGGLATEAFF. The CDR3 DNA sequence: TGTGCCTGGAGTGGAGGGTTGGCGACTGAAGCTTTCTTT.

The J gene is TRBJ2-3, the V gene TRBV2; D is unclear. From germline, CDR1 is SNHLY and CDR2 FYNNEI. This CDR3 is 11 amino acids long. The V gene lost 4 bases and the J gene lost 6 bases, with 5 bases spanning the gap. CDR3 sequence (DNA): TGTGCCAGCAGTGCGTATGATACGCAGTATTTT. It yields the protein CASSAYDTQYF.

This rearrangement joins TRBV7-6 to TRBJ2-5, with TRBD1 matching over 8 bases. The CDR3 is made up of 14 amino acids. With V trimmed by 1 base and J by 5 bases, 3 bases remained unmatched. Germline V gene sequence: CDR1 SGHVS, CDR2 FNYEAQ. The CDR3 coding sequence is TGTGCCAGCAGCTTAGACACAGGGGGGGAGACCCAGTACTTC. Translation: CASSLDTGGETQYF.

The chain couples TRBV10-3 to TRBJ1-1; D possibly corresponds to TRBD1 (6 bases). CDR3 length: 16 amino acids. Germline CDR1 and CDR2: ENHRY and SYGVKD. The germline V and J ends were trimmed by 0 bases and 1 base, with 12 bases remaining between them. This CDR3 is CAISESVTGPNTEAFF. The DNA of the CDR3 is TGTGCCATCAGTGAGTCTGTGACAGGACCGAACACTGAAGCTTTCTTT.

The table lists this clone with a count of one. CDR3 nucleotide sequence: TGCGCCAGCAGCGTAGAGGCGGGTGAGCAGTTCTTC. Translation: CASSVEAGEQFF. V and J are TRBV5-1 and TRBJ2-1, with D possibly TRBD2 on 5 matching bases. Deletions cut 4 bases from V and 9 bases from J, with 11 bases between. Germline V gene sequence: CDR1 SGHRS, CDR2 YFSETQ. The CDR3 loop spans 12 amino acids.

The chain uses TRBV15 and TRBJ2-7; no clear D. The germline V gene encodes CDR1 LNHNV and CDR2 YYDKDF (reference sequence). There are 17 residues in the CDR3. Trimming removed 5 bases from V and 0 bases from J, with 20 bases in between. The CDR3 reads CATSRPIARPSSYEQYF. In DNA form, the CDR3 reads TGTGCCACCAGCCGCCCTATTGCCAGGCCGAGCTCCTACGAGCAGTACTTC.

The genes are TRBV6-5 and TRBJ1-5; D ambiguous. Germline V CDR1 and CDR2: MNHEY, SVGAGI. This CDR3 spans 15 amino acids. Trimming stripped 5 bases from V and 2 bases from J, with 13 bases between. For the CDR3, the DNA is TGTGCCAGCAGTCCGGATCGGCGGGGCAATCAGCCCCAGCATTTT. It is translated as CASSPDRRGNQPQHF.

The rearrangement joins TRBV5-1 to TRBJ1-4; possibly TRBD1 for D (5 bases). Between the trimmed V and J ends, which lost 4 bases and 4 bases, there was a span of 11 bases. Germline V gene data show CDR1 as SGHRS and CDR2 as YFSETQ. The CDR3 extends over 14 amino acids. The CDR3 DNA is TGCGCCAGCAGCACGCGGGGGGGTAATGAAAAACTGTTTTTT. As protein: CASSTRGGNEKLFF.

The chain links TRBV11-3 to TRBJ2-1, with D possibly TRBD1 on 5 matching bases. Between the trimmed V and J ends, which lost 0 bases and 8 bases, there was a span of 11 bases. This CDR3 spans 14 amino acids. Germline CDR1 is SGHNT and CDR2 is YENEEA. The CDR3 sequence is CASSLDAQGYEQFF. In nucleotides, the CDR3 is TGTGCCAGCAGCTTAGACGCTCAGGGATATGAGCAGTTCTTC. The full variable domain, with the rest looked up from reference TRBV11-3 and TRBJ2-1, is EAGVVQSPRYKIIEKKQPVAFWCNPISGHNTLYWYLQNLGQGPELLIRYENEEAVDDSQLPKDRFSAERLKGVDSTLKIQPAELGDSAVYLCASSLDAQGYEQFFGPGTRLTVL.

The CDR3 DNA reads as TGTGCCAGCGGGCCGCGGGCCCCCCACGAGCAGTACTTC. Protein sequence: CASGPRAPHEQYF. The V call is TRBV6-5, the J call TRBJ2-7; possibly TRBD2 for D (5 bases). From germline, CDR1 is MNHEY and CDR2 SVGAGI. The CDR3 sequence is 13 residues long. The V end was cut by 8 bases, the J end by 5 bases, with 16 bases between.